The 24 T cell receptor beta chains given below trace back to one sample, sequenced in a study of blood T cell repertoires in COVID-19. Some clones are missing from TCRdb's copy, which holds only in-frame ones; the method was immunoSEQ multiplex PCR. The repertoire has fewer than 350,000 clones, about 86% of them found once; the top ten carry 4% to 5.5%. Sequenced input: PBMCs or T cells enriched from blood (not recorded which). The receptors shown here come from a woman aged 40 to 50 with acute COVID-19.

The rearrangement uses TRBV6-1 and TRBJ1-2, with a tentative D call TRBD1 (5 bases). Trimming shortened V by 3 bases and J by 3 bases, and 5 bases separated the two germline ends. CDR3 length equals 12 residues. Germline V lookup: CDR1 MNHNS, CDR2 SASEGT. In DNA form, the CDR3 reads TGTGCCAGCAGTGAGGGGCACTATGGCTACACCTTC. Its protein is CASSEGHYGYTF.

The chain has TRBV28 and TRBJ2-5; tentative D call: TRBD1 (6 bases). CDR1 and CDR2 (germline): MDHEN, SYDVKM. The CDR3 is 15 residues long. Trimming shortened V by 2 bases and J by 7 bases, and 17 bases separated the two germline ends. The CDR3 spells CASSLSPAGEGTQYF. CDR3 DNA: TGTGCCAGCAGTTTAAGCCCGGCAGGGGAAGGGACCCAGTACTTC.

The chain combines TRBV27 with TRBJ2-3; TRBD1 matches at 8 bases. V dropped 7 bases and J dropped 1; count of bases not matched to a gene: 7. CDR1 is MNHEY and CDR2 is SMNVEV in the germline V gene (reference sequence). This CDR3 has 15 amino acids. The CDR3 region has the DNA TGTGCCAGCACCTCCCCAGGGGGCGGCACAGATACGCAGTATTTT. Translating gives CASTSPGGGTDTQYF.

This clone occurred a few times. V usage is TRBV28 and J usage is TRBJ1-5, with 8 bases lining up with TRBD1. CDR1 MDHEN and CDR2 SYDVKM come from the germline V gene. Germline trimming cut 10 bases from V and 0 bases from J; bases unmatched to any gene: 8. CDR3 length: 15 residues. CDR3 sequence: CATTDRVHSNQPQHF. The CDR3 region has the DNA TGTGCCACTACGGACAGGGTCCATAGCAATCAGCCCCAGCATTTT.

The chain carries TRBV10-3 and TRBJ1-1, with TRBD1 as a possible D gene (5 bases). The V gene lost 6 bases and the J gene lost 4 bases, with 18 bases spanning the gap. Germline V lookup: CDR1 ENHRY, CDR2 SYGVKD. There are 15 residues in the CDR3. The CDR3: CAIRVTATQGTEAFF. The CDR3 bases are TGTGCCATCAGAGTGACAGCTACTCAGGGCACTGAAGCTTTCTTT.

This rearrangement joins TRBV11-2 to TRBJ2-1; 9 bases fit TRBD1. With 5 bases clipped from V and 8 bases from J, the junction kept 4 bases outside the gene matches. The CDR3 runs to 13 residues. From germline, CDR1 is SGHAT and CDR2 FQNNGV. CDR3 sequence reads: CASSGDREDEQFF. In DNA form, the CDR3 reads TGTGCCAGCAGCGGGGACAGGGAGGATGAGCAGTTCTTC.

The genes are TRBV4-1 and TRBJ1-1, with D possibly matching TRBD1 (6 bases). The CDR3 extends over 14 amino acids. The germline CDR1 and CDR2 sequences are MGHRA and YSYEKL. Trimming pared 1 base from V and 1 base from J, leaving 7 bases between. The CDR3 sequence is CASSQVDRNTEAFF. In nucleotides, the CDR3 is TGCGCCAGCAGCCAAGTGGACAGGAACACTGAAGCTTTCTTT.

The chain employs TRBV5-1 and TRBJ1-2, with 7 positions matching TRBD1. The junction had 8 bases not matched to a gene; V was cut back by 4 bases and J by 2 bases. Germline V lookup: CDR1 SGHRS, CDR2 YFSETQ. The CDR3 spans 15 residues. CDR3 residues: CASSPEVTGNYGYTF. In DNA, the CDR3 is TGCGCCAGCAGCCCTGAAGTGACAGGGAACTATGGCTACACCTTC.

V is TRBV11-3 and J is TRBJ2-3, with 11 bases matching TRBD2. The CDR3 has 16 amino acids. Germline CDR1 and CDR2: SGHNT and YENEEA. Unmatched junction bases numbered 4, after V lost 1 base and J lost 4 bases. DNA of the CDR3: TGTGCCAGCAGCTTAGTAGCGGGAGGGCCAGCAGATACGCAGTATTTT. Encoded protein: CASSLVAGGPADTQYF. Drawing the rest from reference TRBV11-3 and TRBJ2-3, the complete variable domain is EAGVVQSPRYKIIEKKQPVAFWCNPISGHNTLYWYLQNLGQGPELLIRYENEEAVDDSQLPKDRFSAERLKGVDSTLKIQPAELGDSAVYLCASSLVAGGPADTQYFGPGTRLTVL.

CDR3 DNA: TGTGCCAGCAGCAAGGGGTTCTCTGGAAACACCATATATTTT. It translates to CASSKGFSGNTIYF. The chain combines TRBV28 with TRBJ1-3; a weak D match, TRBD1 (5 bases). Trimming removed 6 bases from V and 0 bases from J, with 9 bases in between. The CDR3 is 14 residues long. Germline lookup yields CDR1 MDHEN and CDR2 SYDVKM.

The rearrangement links TRBV9 to TRBJ1-1, with 10 bases aligning to TRBD1. Germline V gene sequence: CDR1 SGDLS, CDR2 YYNGEE. V lost 3 bases to trimming and J lost 5 bases; unmatched junction nucleotides: 10. This CDR3 region has 16 residues. CDR3 protein: CASSAVTGGWSTEAFF. The CDR3 DNA sequence: TGTGCCAGCAGCGCCGTGACAGGGGGCTGGAGTACTGAAGCTTTCTTT.

This clone has only one observation. This chain joins TRBV4-2 and TRBJ2-7; TRBD2 aligns across 7 bases. The CDR3 contains 18 residues. Germline V gene sequence: CDR1 LGHNA, CDR2 YNFKEQ. J was trimmed by 1 base and V by 0 bases; bases with no gene match: 12. CDR3 sequence reads: CASSQDNKGGSLSYEQYF. CDR3 DNA sequence: TGTGCCAGCAGCCAAGACAATAAGGGCGGGAGCCTTTCCTACGAGCAGTACTTC.

V gene TRBV21-1 combines with J gene TRBJ1-4. TRBV21-1 is flagged as a pseudogene. The CDR3 has 10 amino acids. CDR3 in DNA: TGTGCCAGCACTTCCGAAAAACTGTTTTTT. Its protein product is CASTSEKLFF.

This clone has a single count. V is TRBV5-4 and J is TRBJ2-3, with 10 nucleotides matching TRBD2. Trimming took 5 bases from V and 5 from J; bases not matched to a gene: 14. In germline, CDR1 is SGHNT, CDR2 YYREEE (reference sequence). The CDR3 is made up of 17 amino acids. CDR3 residues: CASSPDVNKRGGDTQYF. The DNA for the CDR3 is TGTGCCAGCAGTCCTGACGTAAATAAGCGGGGGGGAGATACGCAGTATTTT.

This rearrangement joins TRBV7-9 to TRBJ2-2; 7 nucleotides align to TRBD2. V lost 7 bases to trimming and J lost 3 bases; unmatched junction nucleotides: 8. The CDR3 is made up of 15 amino acids. CDR1 and CDR2 (germline): SEHNR, FQNEAQ (reference sequence). CDR3 loop: CASIPWGGDTGELFF. The CDR3 bases are TGTGCCAGCATCCCCTGGGGGGGAGACACCGGGGAGCTGTTTTTT. Combining the CDR3 with reference TRBV7-9 and TRBJ2-2 gives the whole variable domain DTGVSQNPRHKITKRGQNVTFRCDPISEHNRLYWYRQTLGQGPEFLTYFQNEAQLEKSRLLSDRFSAERPKGSFSTLEIQRTEQGDSAMYLCASIPWGGDTGELFFGEGSRLTVL.

This rearrangement joins TRBV6-6 to TRBJ2-7; a weak D match, TRBD1 (5 bases). V was shortened by 0 bases and J by 6 bases, with 6 bases between the two germline ends. Germline V gene sequence: CDR1 MNHNY, CDR2 SVGAGI (reference sequence). The CDR3 has 12 amino acids. Here the CDR3 DNA reads TGTGCCAGCAGTTACTCGGGGCGCGAGCAGTACTTC. It codes for CASSYSGREQYF.

The chain is built from TRBV7-2 and TRBJ1-2; TRBD1 matches 11 bases. V lost 5 bases and J lost 7; bases outside the gene matches: 3. CDR3 size: 13 residues. Germline V gene sequence: CDR1 SGHTA, CDR2 FQGNSA. CDR3 loop: CASSGGQGVGYTF. The CDR3 DNA reads as TGTGCCAGCAGCGGGGGACAGGGGGTTGGCTACACCTTC. Variable domain in full (rest from reference TRBV7-2 and TRBJ1-2): GAGVSQSPSNKVTEKGKDVELRCDPISGHTALYWYRQSLGQGLEFLIYFQGNSAPDKSGLPSDRFSAERTGGSVSTLTIQRTQQEDSAVYLCASSGGQGVGYTFGSGTRLTVV.

CDR3 sequence: CASSWGDTNTEAFF. CDR3 nucleotides: TGTGCCAGCAGTTGGGGCGACACGAACACTGAAGCTTTCTTT. This sequence joins TRBV27 and TRBJ1-1, with a possible D match to TRBD1 (5 bases). The CDR3 loop spans 14 amino acids. CDR1 MNHEY and CDR2 SMNVEV come from the germline V gene (reference sequence). Trimming removed 4 bases at V and 1 base at J, with 10 bases between.

This clone was detected once. The chain has TRBV27 and TRBJ1-2; no firm D call. Germline V gene sequence: CDR1 MNHEY, CDR2 SMNVEV (reference sequence). V was trimmed by 6 bases and J by 6 bases, leaving 14 bases between them. The CDR3 has 13 amino acids. CDR3 protein: CASSEEGRDGYTF. The CDR3 DNA reads TGTGCCAGCAGCGAGGAGGGTCGGGATGGCTACACCTTC.

This chain links TRBV7-2 with TRBJ2-4; D gene unclear. There are 12 residues in the CDR3. Trimming took off 6 bases at V and 2 bases at J, with 5 bases between the two ends. Germline V gene data show CDR1 as SGHTA and CDR2 as FQGNSA. This CDR3 reads CASSPSKNIQYF. CDR3 bases: TGTGCCAGCAGTCCATCCAAAAACATTCAGTACTTC.

The V call is TRBV28, the J call TRBJ1-4; 7 bases align to TRBD1. The CDR3 spans 16 residues. Trimming removed 5 bases from V and 4 bases from J; junction bases left unmatched: 10. In germline, CDR1 is MDHEN, CDR2 SYDVKM. The CDR3 bases are TGTGCCAGCAGTCCCGCTGGGACAGCCTATAATGAAAAACTGTTTTTT. Its translation: CASSPAGTAYNEKLFF. The variable domain in full, with the rest retrieved from reference TRBV28 and TRBJ1-4, is DVKVTQSSRYLVKRTGEKVFLECVQDMDHENMFWYRQDPGLGLRLIYFSYDVKMKEKGDIPEGYSVSREKKERFSLILESASTNQTSMYLCASSPAGTAYNEKLFFGSGTQLSVL.

This chain joins TRBV7-2 and TRBJ1-1; 8 positions match TRBD1. The V segment lost 5 bases and the J segment 1 base; nucleotides outside the gene matches: 9. Looked up from germline, CDR1 is SGHTA and CDR2 is FQGNSA. The CDR3 is 16 amino acids. CDR3: CASSNRDRQWNTEAFF. CDR3 in DNA: TGTGCCAGCAGCAACCGGGACAGGCAATGGAACACTGAAGCTTTCTTT.

V gene TRBV6-5 combines with J gene TRBJ1-2; no reliable D call. The germline V and J ends were trimmed by 6 bases and 0 bases, with 14 bases remaining between them. The germline V gene has CDR1 MNHEY and CDR2 SVGAGI. The CDR3 is 15 residues long. In DNA form, the CDR3 reads TGTGCCAGCAGCGGCGGCCACTTAGCTAACTATGGCTACACCTTC. It encodes CASSGGHLANYGYTF.

V and J are TRBV5-5 and TRBJ2-4, with 7 bases lining up with TRBD1. From germline, CDR1 is SGHKS and CDR2 YYEKEE (reference sequence). The CDR3 is made up of 15 amino acids. Trimming cost V 3 bases and J 3 bases; bases outside gene matches: 6. The CDR3, as DNA: TGTGCCAGCAGCTACCAGACAGGGTACAAAAACATTCAGTACTTC. Amino acid sequence: CASSYQTGYKNIQYF.